This T cell receptor (beta chain) was sequenced during a study of CD8 T cells in ankylosing spondylitis. Findings of the study overall: Apparently characteristic of ankylosing spondylitis blood was a TCR beta motif (under ten highly homologous variants).

Trimming removed 4 bases at V and 3 bases at J, with 15 bases between. This CDR3 has 15 residues. Germline V gene sequence: CDR1 SGHTA, CDR2 FQGNSA. Concerning this clonotype: The antigen is undetermined.

One entry per CDR3 protein, called by TCRdb with MiXCR from the 5' RACE reads. The table has 750,000 to 850,000 distinct CDR3 sequences, approximately 12% seen once. What was sequenced was blood, either unsorted or a sorted T cell fraction (not recorded which). The chain has TRBV7-2 and TRBJ2-5; tentatively, D is TRBD2 (6 bases). This TCR was recovered from a male donor with ankylosing spondylitis. The CDR3 DNA sequence: TGTGCCAGCAGCTATAGGGTATCGGGAGAAGAGACCCAGTACTTC. It is translated as CASSYRVSGEETQYF.